This T cell receptor beta chain was recovered during a study of blood T cell repertoires in COVID-19. At the level of the study: Material from acute and convalescent COVID-19 was sourced from the United States, Italy and Spain. Sources were T cells, B-cell-depleted T cells, or PBMCs; the material itself was cDNA or gDNA.

The length of the CDR3 is 14 residues. The germline V and J ends were trimmed by 6 bases and 0 bases, with 10 bases remaining between them. The germline V gene encodes CDR1 LGHNT and CDR2 FRNRAP. Profiled with immunoSEQ multiplex PCR; TCRdb holds only in-frame clones, not every one. In the table there are fewer than 350,000 clones, roughly 90% of which are singletons. The chain is built from TRBV12-5 and TRBJ2-3; tentatively, D is TRBD1 (6 bases). This TCR derives from a man aged 18 to 30 with active or convalescent COVID-19. Material for sequencing was peripheral blood. CDR3 nucleotides: TGTGCTAGTGGGTGGACAGCTAGCACAGATACGCAGTATTTT. Protein: CASGWTASTDTQYF.